This T cell receptor beta chain was obtained from a study of PD-1 blockade in mismatch repair-deficient tumors. The repertoire was sequenced with immunoSEQ multiplex PCR; TCRdb's copy has only in-frame clones and lacks some. Of under 150,000 clones listed, 85% to 90% are singletons. This receptor was obtained from an adult with mismatch repair-deficient cancer. The sample here was peripheral blood, taken 44 weeks after starting pembrolizumab.

CDR3 nucleotides: TGTGCCAGCAGCGTACAGGGGATCGGGTCCACAGATACGCAGTATTTT. Encoded protein: CASSVQGIGSTDTQYF. This chain connects TRBV9 to TRBJ2-3; possibly TRBD1 for D (6 bases). The CDR3 totals 16 residues. From germline, CDR1 is SGDLS and CDR2 YYNGEE. V was shortened by 1 base and J by 2 bases, with 14 bases between the two germline ends.